A single sample is the source of the 15 T cell receptor beta chains below, sequenced in a study of CD8+ T cells in alopecia areata. After isolation, RNA underwent reverse transcription to generate cDNA as the sequencing template. Data came from immunoSEQ multiplex PCR; TCRdb stores just in-frame clones and leaves some out. The table has some 110,000 clones, about two fifths seen once. The sequenced sample was CD4+ T cells sorted from blood. These receptors all come from a human donor with alopecia areata.

This clone turned up a few times. The DNA of the CDR3 is TGTGCCAGCGGCACTCAGGGGGCTCCTAGCAATGAGCAGTTCTTC. This codes for CASGTQGAPSNEQFF. The chain carries TRBV27 and TRBJ2-1; 8 bases are a match to TRBD1. The V gene end was trimmed by 8 bases and the J gene end by 6 bases; junction bases not matched to a gene: 12. CDR3 size: 15 residues. CDR1 is MNHEY and CDR2 is SMNVEV in the germline V gene (reference sequence).

The V gene is TRBV29-1, the J gene TRBJ2-5, with D maybe TRBD2 (5 bases). V shed 7 bases and J shed 5 bases, with 20 bases lying between them. The CDR3 loop spans 14 amino acids. Germline values: CDR1 SQVTM, CDR2 ANQGSEA. This CDR3 is CSALRVRGEETQYF. In DNA, the CDR3 is TGCAGCGCCCTGAGGGTCCGGGGTGAGGAGACCCAGTACTTC.

This clone was seen a handful of times. The chain employs TRBV29-1 and TRBJ2-1; weak D call: TRBD1 (5 bases). Germline V gene lookup returns CDR1 SQVTM and CDR2 ANQGSEA. CDR3 length: 12 amino acids. Trimming cost V 6 bases and J 8 bases, with 14 bases left between them. Here the CDR3 DNA reads TGCAGCGTCCGACAGCCTGGCGATGAGCAGTTCTTC. Translating gives CSVRQPGDEQFF.

The J gene is TRBJ2-1, the V gene TRBV5-1; 9 nucleotides align to TRBD1. Trimming cost V 4 bases and J 1 base; bases outside gene matches: 6. The germline V gene encodes CDR1 SGHRS and CDR2 YFSETQ. This CDR3 spans 16 amino acids. The CDR3: CASSQLGQGSYNEQFF. The DNA for the CDR3 is TGCGCCAGCAGCCAACTGGGACAGGGTTCCTACAATGAGCAGTTCTTC.

The chain carries TRBV30 and TRBJ2-7; D is unresolved. The ends were cut back, 2 bases at V and 6 bases at J, with 20 bases in the middle. Germline-derived CDR1 and CDR2 are GTSNPN and SVGIG (reference sequence). CDR3 length equals 15 residues. For the CDR3, the DNA is TGTGCCTGGAGTCCAATATCGGCAGTTGATGGCGAGCAGTACTTC. Its protein is CAWSPISAVDGEQYF.

The chain recombines TRBV6-1 with TRBJ2-7, with D unresolved. V was clipped by 5 bases and J by 2 bases, with 13 bases between them. The CDR3 consists of 14 residues. Germline CDR1 is MNHNS and CDR2 is SASEGT. The CDR3 reads CASSNYGTTYEQYF. DNA of the CDR3: TGTGCCAGCAGTAACTATGGCACCACCTACGAGCAGTACTTC.

This rearrangement joins TRBV6-5 to TRBJ1-2; unclear D gene. V gave up 0 bases and J gave up 8 bases, with 16 bases separating them. CDR3 length: 15 amino acids. Germline assignment: CDR1 MNHEY and CDR2 SVGAGI. The CDR3 reads CASSYSMWEEEGYTF. CDR3 DNA sequence: TGTGCCAGCAGTTACTCTATGTGGGAAGAGGAAGGCTACACCTTC.

This clone has just a few counts. This chain joins TRBV29-1 and TRBJ1-2; D call uncertain. The CDR3 spans 13 residues. From germline, CDR1 is SQVTM and CDR2 ANQGSEA. V was pared by 4 bases and J by 4 bases, with 13 bases between. CDR3 DNA sequence: TGCAGCGTTGGGCAGGTGCAATTCTATGGCTACACCTTC. It is translated as CSVGQVQFYGYTF.

The V and J genes are TRBV29-1 and TRBJ1-1; no firm D call. CDR1 is SQVTM, CDR2 ANQGSEA, per germline. Between the trimmed V and J ends, which lost 3 bases and 4 bases, there was a span of 15 bases. This CDR3 is built from 14 residues. In DNA form, the CDR3 reads TGCAGCGTTGATCGGGTGGGGTTGGGCACTGAAGCTTTCTTT. Translating it yields CSVDRVGLGTEAFF.

This clone was seen only a few times. J is TRBJ1-1 and V is TRBV7-9; no clear D gene. V was cut by 5 bases and J by 8 bases, with 12 bases left in between. CDR1 SEHNR and CDR2 FQNEAQ come from the germline V gene (reference sequence). CDR3 length: 12 residues. The CDR3 loop is CASSRVGGEAFF. The CDR3 nucleotides are TGTGCCAGCAGCCGTGTAGGTGGCGAAGCTTTCTTT. The full variable domain, rest sourced from reference TRBV7-9 and TRBJ1-1, is DTGVSQNPRHKITKRGQNVTFRCDPISEHNRLYWYRQTLGQGPEFLTYFQNEAQLEKSRLLSDRFSAERPKGSFSTLEIQRTEQGDSAMYLCASSRVGGEAFFGQGTRLTVV.

This chain connects TRBV27 to TRBJ2-1, with 12 bases identical to TRBD1. Trimming took 4 bases from V and 7 from J; bases not matched to a gene: 11. The CDR3 covers 17 residues. Germline V gene sequence: CDR1 MNHEY, CDR2 SMNVEV (reference sequence). CDR3 region: CASSSFLGTGGRNEQFF. For the CDR3, the DNA is TGTGCCAGCAGTTCCTTCTTGGGGACAGGGGGCAGGAATGAGCAGTTCTTC.

J is TRBJ2-2 and V is TRBV6-6, with TRBD1 as a possible D gene (5 bases). This CDR3 is built from 15 residues. Trimming cost V 6 bases and J 0 bases, with 11 bases left between them. Per the germline V gene, CDR1 is MNHNY and CDR2 is SVGAGI (reference sequence). The CDR3 DNA reads as TGTGCCAGCAGCCAAGACAGTACGAACACCGGGGAGCTGTTTTTT. Translated: CASSQDSTNTGELFF.

The chain has TRBV18 and TRBJ2-7; maybe TRBD2 (6 bases). The CDR3 consists of 15 residues. V shed 2 bases and J shed 3 bases, with 14 bases lying between them. Germline-derived CDR1 and CDR2 are KGHSH and LQKENI. The CDR3 here is CASSPGGASGYEQYF. In DNA, the CDR3 is TGTGCCAGCTCACCAGGCGGGGCCAGCGGCTACGAGCAGTACTTC. The full variable domain, with the rest looked up from reference TRBV18 and TRBJ2-7, is NAGVMQNPRHLVRRRGQEARLRCSPMKGHSHVYWYRQLPEEGLKFMVYLQKENIIDESGMPKERFSAEFPKEGPSILRIQQVVRGDSAAYFCASSPGGASGYEQYFGPGTRLTVT.

V gene TRBV7-9 combines with J gene TRBJ1-2; no clear D. Germline V gene lookup returns CDR1 SEHNR and CDR2 FQNEAQ (reference sequence). The CDR3 sequence is 12 residues long. V was trimmed by 1 base and J by 3 bases, leaving 3 bases between them. The CDR3 spells CASSLGDYGYTF. CDR3 coding DNA: TGTGCCAGCAGCTTAGGGGACTATGGCTACACCTTC.

The J gene is TRBJ2-2, the V gene TRBV7-2; D remains ambiguous. From germline, CDR1 is SGHTA and CDR2 FQGNSA. This CDR3 spans 13 amino acids. Trimming removed 6 bases at V and 4 bases at J, with 9 bases between. CDR3 bases: TGTGCCAGCAGGGCGACGGGCACCGGGGAGCTGTTTTTT. This sequence encodes CASRATGTGELFF.